This is a list of T cell receptor beta chains from one sample in a study of neurological immune-mediated disorders. TCRdb reanalysed the 5' RACE reads using MiXCR and keeps one entry per CDR3 protein. The sample holds approximately 23,000 distinct CDR3 sequences, over 10% seen once. Input material: CD4+ T cells from blood. All receptors come from a female donor with HTLV-1-associated myelopathy (HAM/TSP). CDR3s include the opening cysteine and the closing phenylalanine or tryptophan. The order of the fields is D gene, V gene, clone size, J gene, CDR3 DNA, CDR3 protein. The D gene is left open where the match is weak. A clone size is listed for some rows: how often the clone was seen (once, few, many), or a class if it is expanded.

d_call: TRBD1; v_call: TRBV20-1; clone_size: many; j_call: TRBJ1-5; cdr3_nt: TGCAGTGCTAGAGGGACCCCCCGGGACAGGGGGGAAAGCAATCAGCCCCAGCATTTT; cdr3_aa: CSARGTPRDRGESNQPQHF
d_call: TRBD2; v_call: TRBV14; clone_size: many; j_call: TRBJ2-1; cdr3_nt: TGTGCCAGCAGCCATATCCCCGGGACTAGCGGGGGCGATGAGCAGTTCTTC; cdr3_aa: CASSHIPGTSGGDEQFF
d_call: TRBD1; v_call: TRBV18; clone_size: NA; j_call: TRBJ2-7; cdr3_nt: TGTGCCAGCTCACCGGACAGGACAAATTCCTACGAGCAGTACTTC; cdr3_aa: CASSPDRTNSYEQYF
d_call: NA; v_call: TRBV2; clone_size: many; j_call: TRBJ2-2; cdr3_nt: TGTGCCAGCAGTGAAGCGCTTCCGGACACCCCCATTGCGGTCGGGGAGCTGTTTTTT; cdr3_aa: CASSEALPDTPIAVGELFF
d_call: NA; v_call: TRBV4-2; clone_size: NA; j_call: TRBJ2-7; cdr3_nt: TGTGCCAGCAGCCAAGGCCACGGCTCCTACGAGCATTACTTT; cdr3_aa: CASSQGHGSYEHYF
d_call: TRBD2; v_call: TRBV7-2; clone_size: many; j_call: TRBJ2-3; cdr3_nt: TGTGCCAGCAGCTTAGGGTGGCGGGGGAACACAGATACGCAGTATTTT; cdr3_aa: CASSLGWRGNTDTQYF
d_call: TRBD2; v_call: TRBV24-1; clone_size: many; j_call: TRBJ2-3; cdr3_nt: TGTGCCACCAGTGATTCACGACTAGCGAGCAGCACAGATACGCAGTATTTT; cdr3_aa: CATSDSRLASSTDTQYF
d_call: TRBD2; v_call: TRBV6-5; clone_size: many; j_call: TRBJ2-7; cdr3_nt: TGTGCCAGCAGTTACTCTAGCGGGAACGAGCAGTACTTC; cdr3_aa: CASSYSSGNEQYF
d_call: NA; v_call: TRBV9; clone_size: many; j_call: TRBJ2-1; cdr3_nt: TGTGCCAGCAGCGTAGATAGCGAGGGTGAGCAGTTCTTC; cdr3_aa: CASSVDSEGEQFF
d_call: TRBD1; v_call: TRBV20-1; clone_size: many; j_call: TRBJ1-6; cdr3_nt: TGCAGTGCTAAGGAGACAGGGAGTGTTGGATCACCCCTCCACTTT; cdr3_aa: CSAKETGSVGSPLHF
d_call: NA; v_call: TRBV20-1; clone_size: many; j_call: TRBJ1-5; cdr3_nt: TGCAGTGCTAGAGATGGGAGAGGCCCCCAGCCCCAGCATTTT; cdr3_aa: CSARDGRGPQPQHF
d_call: NA; v_call: TRBV5-1; clone_size: many; j_call: TRBJ2-3; cdr3_nt: TGCGCCAGCAGGAGGGACTTGAGCACAGATACGCAGTATTTT; cdr3_aa: CASRRDLSTDTQYF
d_call: TRBD2; v_call: TRBV5-1; clone_size: many; j_call: TRBJ2-4; cdr3_nt: TGCGCCAGCAGCTTGGAGTTAGCGGGAGGACTAGCCAAAAACATTCAGTACTTC; cdr3_aa: CASSLELAGGLAKNIQYF
d_call: TRBD1; v_call: TRBV2; clone_size: NA; j_call: TRBJ2-2; cdr3_nt: TGTGCCAGCAGTTACAGGGGTGCGGACACCGGGGAGCTGTTTTTT; cdr3_aa: CASSYRGADTGELFF
d_call: TRBD2; v_call: TRBV11-3; clone_size: many; j_call: TRBJ2-7; cdr3_nt: TGTGCCAGCAGCTTTTCTACTAGCGGATCCTACGAGCAGTACTTC; cdr3_aa: CASSFSTSGSYEQYF
d_call: NA; v_call: TRBV20-1; clone_size: large; j_call: TRBJ1-4; cdr3_nt: TGCAGTGCTAGTCCAGAGAATGAAAAACTGTTTTTT; cdr3_aa: CSASPENEKLFF
d_call: TRBD1; v_call: TRBV9; clone_size: many; j_call: TRBJ1-6; cdr3_nt: TGTGCCAGCAGCGTCGGACAGGGGAATTCACCCCTCCACTTT; cdr3_aa: CASSVGQGNSPLHF
d_call: NA; v_call: TRBV5-1; clone_size: many; j_call: TRBJ2-7; cdr3_nt: TGCGCCAGCAGCTTGGTTGATCAGGGGCACTACGAGCAGTACTTC; cdr3_aa: CASSLVDQGHYEQYF
d_call: TRBD1; v_call: TRBV20-1; clone_size: many; j_call: TRBJ2-7; cdr3_nt: TGCAGTGCCGGGGCCCAAGGACAGGGTTACGAGCAGTACTTC; cdr3_aa: CSAGAQGQGYEQYF
d_call: NA; v_call: TRBV4-1; clone_size: many; j_call: TRBJ2-1; cdr3_nt: TGCGCCAGCAGCCTGTATATTGTGGACGCCGACAATGAGCAGTTCTTC; cdr3_aa: CASSLYIVDADNEQFF
d_call: NA; v_call: TRBV12-3/TRBV12-4; clone_size: many; j_call: TRBJ1-2; cdr3_nt: TGTGCCAGCAGTTTCGGCTGGGGAACGAGCGGCTACACCTTC; cdr3_aa: CASSFGWGTSGYTF
d_call: NA; v_call: TRBV20-1; clone_size: many; j_call: TRBJ1-1; cdr3_nt: TGCAGTGCTAAAGGGACCACTGAAGCTTTCTTT; cdr3_aa: CSAKGTTEAFF
d_call: TRBD2; v_call: TRBV4-2; clone_size: many; j_call: TRBJ2-7; cdr3_nt: TGTGCCAGCAGCCAAGATGGGGGGGCCTACGAGCAGTACTTC; cdr3_aa: CASSQDGGAYEQYF
d_call: NA; v_call: TRBV7-2; clone_size: many; j_call: TRBJ2-3; cdr3_nt: TGTGCCAGCTTGAGGCCCACAGATACGCAGTATTTT; cdr3_aa: CASLRPTDTQYF
d_call: NA; v_call: TRBV5-1; clone_size: many; j_call: TRBJ2-1; cdr3_nt: TGCGCCAGCCAACCCGGGAGTCCGATTAGAAATGAGCAGTTCTTC; cdr3_aa: CASQPGSPIRNEQFF
d_call: NA; v_call: TRBV5-1; clone_size: medium-sized; j_call: TRBJ2-1; cdr3_nt: TGCGCCAGCAGCTTCCAAGCGGACAATGAGCAGTTCTTC; cdr3_aa: CASSFQADNEQFF
d_call: TRBD1; v_call: TRBV6-5; clone_size: many; j_call: TRBJ2-1; cdr3_nt: TGTGCCAGCAGAAACATTGAAGGGGGCTATGAGCAGTTCTTC; cdr3_aa: CASRNIEGGYEQFF
d_call: TRBD2; v_call: TRBV5-1; clone_size: many; j_call: TRBJ2-2; cdr3_nt: TGCGCCAGCAGGCGACTAGCGGCGTACACCGGGGAGCTGTTTTTT; cdr3_aa: CASRRLAAYTGELFF